Below are 21 T cell receptor beta chains sequenced from a single sample in a study of CD8 T cells in ankylosing spondylitis. TCRdb called the 5' RACE reads again in MiXCR, with one record for every CDR3 protein. This table has about 69,000 distinct CDR3 sequences, approximately 5% appearing once. Source material: blood, either unsorted or a sorted T cell fraction (not recorded which). Receptors originate from a male donor with ankylosing spondylitis or in good health (not recorded which).

This clonotype came up many times. This chain joins TRBV29-1 and TRBJ2-7; TRBD1 matches 12 bases. The V and J ends lost 6 bases and 7 bases, in that order; junction bases with no gene match: 7. CDR1 and CDR2 from the germline V gene are SQVTM and ANQGSEA. This CDR3 has 13 amino acids. The CDR3 bases are TGCAGCGTCCGGGACAGGGGGCGCGAGGAGCAGTACTTC. Residues: CSVRDRGREEQYF.

The sample holds many counts of this clonotype. V usage is TRBV6-1 and J usage is TRBJ2-1; the match to TRBD1 covers 10 bases. CDR3 length: 14 amino acids. The germline gives CDR1 MNHNS, CDR2 SASEGT. V gave up 5 bases and J gave up 6 bases; unmatched junction bases: 4. CDR3 protein: CASSQGQGFNEQFF. CDR3 DNA: TGTGCCAGCAGTCAGGGACAGGGGTTCAATGAGCAGTTCTTC.

The table lists this clonotype with many counts. The V call is TRBV20-1, the J call TRBJ1-5; D not certain. V was shortened by 3 bases and J by 4 bases, with 13 bases between the two germline ends. This CDR3 comprises 14 residues. Germline CDR1 is DFQATT and CDR2 is SNEGSKA (reference sequence). Written as DNA, the CDR3 is TGCAGTGCTAGTCAGCCTTCGGGGAATCAGCCCCAGCATTTT. This encodes CSASQPSGNQPQHF.

This clonotype appeared many times. The chain recombines TRBV5-1 with TRBJ2-3; D gene unclear. V shed 6 bases and J shed 1 base, with 18 bases lying between them. Germline V CDR1 and CDR2: SGHRS, YFSETQ. This CDR3 spans 16 amino acids. The CDR3 DNA reads TGCGCCAGCAACTACCCGTCAGGATCGGGCACAGATACGCAGTATTTT. Protein product: CASNYPSGSGTDTQYF.

This clonotype has a count of ten or more. This rearrangement joins TRBV3-1 to TRBJ2-3; D might be TRBD1 or TRBD2, each matching 5 bases. This CDR3 comprises 15 residues. The germline CDR1 and CDR2 sequences are LGHDT and YNNKEL (reference sequence). Trimming cost V 2 bases and J 3 bases, with 12 bases left between them. The CDR3 here is CASSQFMGETDTQYF. DNA for the CDR3: TGTGCCAGCAGCCAATTTATGGGGGAGACAGATACGCAGTATTTT.

This clonotype was detected many times. CDR3: CASSSGTGSAEQYF. The CDR3 DNA is TGTGCCAGCAGCTCCGGGACAGGGTCCGCCGAGCAGTACTTC. The rearrangement joins TRBV13 to TRBJ2-7; 9 bases line up with TRBD1. V lost 4 bases to trimming and J lost 6 bases; unmatched junction nucleotides: 7. This CDR3 spans 14 amino acids. Germline assignment: CDR1 PRHDT and CDR2 FYEKMQ (reference sequence).

This clonotype has at least ten counts. V gene TRBV27 combines with J gene TRBJ2-7, with TRBD1 matching 7 bases. This CDR3 is 13 amino acids long. Unmatched junction bases numbered 2, after V lost 0 bases and J lost 6 bases. CDR1 MNHEY and CDR2 SMNVEV come from the germline V gene (reference sequence). The CDR3: CASSLSRGLEQYF. DNA for the CDR3: TGTGCCAGCAGTTTATCGAGGGGGCTCGAGCAGTACTTC.

This clonotype was counted at least ten times. The V and J genes are TRBV11-2 and TRBJ2-3; 10 bases are a match to TRBD2. Losses at the gene ends were 5 bases for V and 0 bases for J; bases not matched to a gene: 5. Per the germline V gene, CDR1 is SGHAT and CDR2 is FQNNGV. CDR3 length equals 16 residues. CDR3 residues: CASSPRAGGSTDTQYF. The CDR3 DNA reads TGTGCCAGCAGCCCTAGAGCGGGGGGGAGCACAGATACGCAGTATTTT. The variable domain in full, with the rest retrieved from reference TRBV11-2 and TRBJ2-3, is EAGVAQSPRYKIIEKRQSVAFWCNPISGHATLYWYQQILGQGPKLLIQFQNNGVVDDSQLPKDRFSAERLKGVDSTLKIQPAKLEDSAVYLCASSPRAGGSTDTQYFGPGTRLTVL.

This clonotype was recorded at least ten times. The chain recombines TRBV20-1 with TRBJ1-5; D possibly corresponds to TRBD1 (5 bases). The ends were cut back, 3 bases at V and 5 bases at J, with 17 bases in the middle. The CDR3 has 15 residues. Per germline, CDR1 DFQATT and CDR2 SNEGSKA (reference sequence). The CDR3 here is CSASPPRGGDQPQHF. The CDR3 DNA follows: TGCAGTGCTAGCCCCCCGAGGGGCGGGGATCAGCCCCAGCATTTT.

This clonotype has ten or more counts. The V gene is TRBV7-8, the J gene TRBJ2-7; no clear D. The CDR3 loop spans 14 amino acids. CDR1 and CDR2 (germline): SGHVS, FQNEAQ. V was pared by 0 bases and J by 0 bases, with 6 bases between. The CDR3: CASSLAESSYEQYF. The DNA of the CDR3 is TGTGCCAGCAGCTTAGCAGAGAGCTCCTACGAGCAGTACTTC. The full variable domain, with the rest looked up from reference TRBV7-8 and TRBJ2-7, is GAGVSQSPRYKVAKRGQDVALRCDPISGHVSLFWYQQALGQGPEFLTYFQNEAQLDKSGLPSDRFFAERPEGSVSTLKIQRTQQEDSAVYLCASSLAESSYEQYFGPGTRLTVT.

In this sample, this clonotype turned up many times. The rearrangement uses TRBV30 and TRBJ2-3; D perhaps matches TRBD1 (5 bases). V lost 0 bases to trimming and J lost 1 base, with 8 bases between them. In germline, CDR1 is GTSNPN, CDR2 SVGIG (reference sequence). The CDR3 runs to 14 residues. DNA of the CDR3: TGTGCCTGGAGTGTAAGGGGCGGCACAGATACGCAGTATTTT. Translated: CAWSVRGGTDTQYF.

Ten or more counts support this clonotype. J is TRBJ2-7 and V is TRBV6-6; D is undetermined. The V end was cut by 8 bases, the J end by 1 base, with 9 bases between. Germline CDR1 and CDR2: MNHNY and SVGAGI (reference sequence). The CDR3 runs 12 residues. The CDR3, as DNA: TGTGCCAGCGGCTCCATATCCTACGAGCAGTACTTC. This translates into CASGSISYEQYF.

This clonotype was recorded at least ten times. V usage is TRBV6-4 and J usage is TRBJ2-7; no firm D call. Trimming shortened V by 3 bases and J by 5 bases, and 17 bases separated the two germline ends. This CDR3 is 15 amino acids long. Germline CDR1 is MRHNA and CDR2 is SNTAGT. The CDR3 region has the DNA TGTGCCAGCAGTGATGGGCTAACCCCGAGCAACGAGCAGTACTTC. Amino acid sequence: CASSDGLTPSNEQYF.

This clonotype was picked up one time. This chain links TRBV3-1 with TRBJ1-4; 7 bases agree with TRBD1. CDR1 is LGHDT and CDR2 is YNNKEL in the germline V gene (reference sequence). With 0 bases clipped from V and 8 bases from J, the junction kept 6 bases outside the gene matches. The CDR3 covers 15 residues. For the CDR3, the DNA is TGTGCCAGCAGCCAAGACGTGCAGGGGGAGGAAAAACTGTTTTTT. It specifies CASSQDVQGEEKLFF.

This clonotype was recorded at least ten times. The V call is TRBV11-2, the J call TRBJ2-1, with D tentatively TRBD2 (5 bases). The length of the CDR3 is 14 residues. The germline CDR1 and CDR2 sequences are SGHAT and FQNNGV. V dropped 1 base and J dropped 2 bases, with 6 bases sitting between them. The CDR3 coding sequence is TGTGCCAGCAGCTTAGCGGGGACCTACAATGAGCAGTTCTTC. Its translation is CASSLAGTYNEQFF. The full variable domain, rest sourced from reference TRBV11-2 and TRBJ2-1, is EAGVAQSPRYKIIEKRQSVAFWCNPISGHATLYWYQQILGQGPKLLIQFQNNGVVDDSQLPKDRFSAERLKGVDSTLKIQPAKLEDSAVYLCASSLAGTYNEQFFGPGTRLTVL.

At least ten counts were recorded for this clonotype. The V call is TRBV18, the J call TRBJ2-1, with D unresolved. This CDR3 has 11 amino acids. Trimming removed 2 bases at V and 7 bases at J, with 3 bases between. Germline V gene lookup returns CDR1 KGHSH and CDR2 LQKENI. The CDR3 reads CASSPSNEQFF. CDR3 nucleotides: TGTGCCAGCTCACCATCTAATGAGCAGTTCTTC.

This clonotype occurred many times. The J gene is TRBJ2-1, the V gene TRBV18; 7 bases match TRBD1. Germline-derived CDR1 and CDR2 are KGHSH and LQKENI. V lost 2 bases to trimming and J lost 9 bases; unmatched junction nucleotides: 4. There are 13 residues in the CDR3. The CDR3 here is CASSPKGDSEQFF. Here the CDR3 DNA reads TGTGCCAGCTCACCAAAGGGGGACAGTGAGCAGTTCTTC.

This clonotype was observed at least ten times. V usage is TRBV6-1 and J usage is TRBJ1-1; the match to TRBD1 covers 7 bases. V lost 6 bases, J lost 4 bases, and 5 bases stayed unmatched. Germline values: CDR1 MNHNS, CDR2 SASEGT. The CDR3 has 13 amino acids. The CDR3 sequence: CASRTGLVTEAFF. CDR3 nucleotides: TGTGCCAGCAGGACAGGGCTCGTCACTGAAGCTTTCTTT.

This clonotype appeared many times. The V and J genes are TRBV7-2 and TRBJ1-3; no firm D call. The V end lost 0 bases, the J end lost 4 bases, and 10 bases lay between the germline ends. This CDR3 has 15 residues. Germline V gene sequence: CDR1 SGHTA, CDR2 FQGNSA. The chain's CDR3 is CASSLAWGAGNTIYF. The CDR3 DNA reads as TGTGCCAGCAGCTTAGCGTGGGGAGCGGGAAACACCATATATTTT.

There are many counts of this clonotype. CDR3 amino acids: CASSLWGADGYTF. The CDR3 coding sequence is TGCGCCAGCAGCTTGTGGGGGGCGGATGGCTACACCTTC. The chain uses TRBV5-1 and TRBJ1-2; maybe TRBD1 (6 bases). Germline V gives CDR1 SGHRS, CDR2 YFSETQ. This CDR3 spans 13 amino acids. Trimming took 1 base from V and 6 from J, leaving 10 bases between them.

This clonotype was counted a few times. V is TRBV12-3 or TRBV12-4 and J is TRBJ2-1, with 11 bases aligning to TRBD2. CDR3 length equals 16 residues. V lost 6 bases, J lost 4 bases, and 8 bases stayed unmatched. The CDR3 region is CASRGGTSGEYNEQFF. CDR3 nucleotide sequence: TGTGCCAGCAGGGGCGGGACTAGCGGAGAGTACAATGAGCAGTTCTTC.